These T cell receptor beta chains were read from a single sample in a study of T cell responses to AZD1222 COVID-19 vaccine. Clones were sequenced by immunoSEQ multiplex PCR, and TCRdb holds only the in-frame ones, with some missing. The data show roughly 96,000 clones, roughly 90% seen once. The sample consisted of peripheral blood, taken 28 days after the second AZD1222 dose. The receptors derive from an adult who received the AZD1222 COVID-19 vaccine. The CDR3 runs from the conserved cysteine through the conserved F or W. The order of the fields is D gene, J gene, V gene, clone size, CDR3 protein, CDR3 DNA. The D gene is left open where the match is weak. Expanded clones are given a class, and other clones once, few, many or no size at all.

>TRBD1|TRBJ1-1|TRBV5-1|few
CASSLKPDRGLKDTEAFF
TGCGCCAGCAGCTTGAAGCCGGACAGGGGGCTTAAGGACACTGAAGCTTTCTTT
>-|TRBJ2-3|TRBV30|-
CAWRSSPSTDTQYF
TGTGCCTGGAGGTCTAGCCCTAGCACAGATACGCAGTATTTT
>-|TRBJ2-7|TRBV28|-
CASSFGRGYYEQYF
TGTGCCAGCAGTTTCGGACGGGGTTACTACGAGCAGTACTTC
>TRBD2|TRBJ2-2|TRBV24-1|-
CATSGTSGGNENTGELFF
TGTGCCACCAGTGGGACTAGCGGGGGGAACGAGAACACCGGGGAGCTGTTTTTT
>TRBD2|TRBJ2-1|TRBV7-3|-
CASSLNPGTSWGEQFF
TGTGCCAGCAGCTTAAACCCCGGGACTAGCTGGGGGGAGCAGTTCTTC
>-|TRBJ1-2|TRBV30|-
CAWTPGSYGYTF
TGTGCCTGGACCCCGGGCTCCTATGGCTACACCTTC
>TRBD2|TRBJ2-7|TRBV15|-
CATSRLAGGPYEQYF
TGTGCCACCAGCAGACTAGCGGGAGGGCCCTACGAGCAGTACTTC
>-|TRBJ1-6|TRBV5-8|few
CASSLGPASPLHF
TGTGCCAGCAGCCTGGGTCCCGCGTCACCCCTCCACTTT
>TRBD2|TRBJ2-5|TRBV4-3|few
CASSQVQRGETQYF
TGCGCCAGCAGCCAAGTGCAGCGGGGAGAGACCCAGTACTTC
>-|TRBJ2-5|TRBV10-1|-
CASSESDGSETQYF
TGCGCCAGCAGTGAGTCGGACGGGTCGGAGACCCAGTACTTC
>-|TRBJ1-6|TRBV19|-
CASSWGSSYNSPLHF
TGTGCCAGTAGTTGGGGGAGCTCCTATAATTCACCCCTCCACTTT
>-|TRBJ2-7|TRBV27|-
CASSLVQGRHEQYF
TGTGCCAGCAGTTTAGTACAGGGAAGGCACGAGCAGTACTTC
>-|TRBJ1-6|TRBV25-1|-
CASSESPNPGSPLHF
TGTGCCAGCAGTGAGTCTCCTAACCCTGGGTCACCCCTCCACTTT
>-|TRBJ2-6|TRBV3-1/TRBV3-2|-
CASSQVAGGANVLTF
TGTGCCAGCAGCCAAGTGGCTGGGGGGGCCAACGTCCTGACTTTC
>-|TRBJ1-2|TRBV6-5|-
CASSRANYGYTF
TGTGCCAGCAGTAGGGCGAACTATGGCTACACCTTC
>-|TRBJ1-2|TRBV10-3|-
CAISESNGYTF
TGTGCCATCAGTGAGTCGAACGGCTACACCTTC
>-|TRBJ1-1|TRBV19|-
CASSSSRDAGKNTEAFF
TGTGCCAGTAGCTCTTCCCGGGACGCCGGAAAGAACACTGAAGCTTTCTTT
>-|TRBJ1-3|TRBV7-6|few
CASSLVAPAGASGNTIYF
TGTGCCAGCAGCTTAGTCGCGCCGGCGGGAGCCTCTGGAAACACCATATATTTT
>-|TRBJ1-2|TRBV18|-
CASSPGSDYGYTF
TGTGCCAGCTCACCAGGGTCCGACTATGGCTACACCTTC
>-|TRBJ2-7|TRBV11-2|-
CASSLQAWASYEQYF
TGTGCCAGCAGCTTACAGGCCTGGGCCTCCTACGAGCAGTACTTC
>TRBD1|TRBJ1-4|TRBV5-6|-
CASSDSGTGEKLFF
TGTGCCAGCAGCGACTCCGGGACAGGTGAAAAACTGTTTTTT
>-|TRBJ1-1|TRBV7-9|-
CASTQQNTEAFF
TGTGCCAGCACCCAACAGAACACTGAAGCTTTCTTT
>TRBD1|TRBJ1-2|TRBV9|-
CASSVEGQGFYGYTF
TGTGCCAGCAGCGTAGAGGGACAGGGATTCTATGGCTACACCTTC
>TRBD1|TRBJ1-1|TRBV30|-
CAWRSGTANTEAFF
TGTGCCTGGAGGAGTGGGACAGCGAACACTGAAGCTTTCTTT
>TRBD1|TRBJ1-6|TRBV27|once
CASIGPGGGLNNSPLHF
TGTGCCAGCATCGGACCAGGGGGAGGACTTAATAATTCACCCCTCCACTTT
>TRBD1|TRBJ2-3|TRBV28|-
CASSPRDRGVDTDTQYF
TGTGCCAGCAGTCCTCGGGACAGGGGAGTGGACACAGATACGCAGTATTTT
>-|TRBJ2-7|TRBV19|-
CASSPRQESSYEQYF
TGTGCCAGTAGTCCTCGCCAGGAGAGCTCCTACGAGCAGTACTTC
>-|TRBJ1-2|TRBV7-8|-
CASSLGPGVGGYTF
TGTGCCAGCAGCTTAGGTCCGGGGGTCGGTGGCTACACCTTC
>-|TRBJ1-1|TRBV5-1|-
CASSLAPSMNTEAFF
TGCGCCAGCAGCTTGGCCCCAAGCATGAACACTGAAGCTTTCTTT
>-|TRBJ1-6|TRBV28|once
CASSANSPLHF
TGTGCCAGCAGTGCGAATTCACCCCTCCACTTT
>-|TRBJ1-5|TRBV3-1/TRBV3-2|-
CASSQAGGRSNQPQHF
TGTGCCAGCAGCCAAGCCGGGGGCCGGAGCAATCAGCCCCAGCATTTT
>-|TRBJ2-1|TRBV9|-
CASSVDRNNEQFF
TGTGCCAGCAGCGTAGACAGGAACAATGAGCAGTTCTTC
>-|TRBJ2-2|TRBV10-3|once
CAIRDTGELFF
TGTGCCATCAGAGACACCGGGGAGCTGTTTTTT
>TRBD2|TRBJ2-3|TRBV6-5|once
CASIPGGYRTDTQYF
TGTGCCAGCATTCCGGGGGGGTATAGGACAGATACGCAGTATTTT
>-|TRBJ1-5|TRBV19|-
CASSGGLNQPQHF
TGTGCCAGTAGTGGGGGGCTAAATCAGCCCCAGCATTTT
>TRBD2|TRBJ2-1|TRBV9|-
CASSPGGTSGEYNEQFF
TGTGCCAGCAGCCCGGGGGGAACTAGCGGGGAATACAATGAGCAGTTCTTC
>TRBD2|TRBJ2-1|TRBV19|-
CASSLAGGGYNGQFF
TGTGCCAGTTCCTTAGCGGGAGGGGGTTACAATGGGCAGTTCTTC
>TRBD2|TRBJ2-7|TRBV15|-
CATSRDQGASGEQYF
TGTGCCACCAGCAGAGATCAAGGAGCTAGCGGGGAGCAGTACTTC
>TRBD2|TRBJ2-1|TRBV18|-
CASSPVLAGDNEQFF
TGTGCCAGCTCACCGGTACTAGCGGGGGACAATGAGCAGTTCTTC
>TRBD2|TRBJ2-7|TRBV19|-
CASRHMPGLAGGPAYEQYF
TGTGCCAGTAGGCATATGCCGGGACTAGCGGGAGGGCCTGCCTACGAGCAGTACTTC
>TRBD2|TRBJ2-5|TRBV7-9|-
CASSPLAGGKETQYF
TGTGCCAGCAGCCCACTAGCGGGGGGGAAGGAGACCCAGTACTTC
>-|TRBJ1-1|TRBV11-3|-
CASSLGVASAEAFF
TGTGCCAGCAGCTTAGGGGTGGCCAGCGCTGAAGCTTTCTTT